This T cell receptor (beta chain) emerged from a study of OX40 agonist ivuxolimab in advanced cancers. Broadly, across the study: Ivuxolimab was an agonistic, fully human IgG2 monoclonal antibody directed against OX40 (CD134), a costimulatory receptor. Three dose-escalation patients achieved partial responses, one with hepatocellular carcinoma and two with cutaneous melanoma. The monotherapy dose-escalation portion (N of about 52 patients) of the phase I ivuxolimab trial is reported in the paper. Prior anti-PD-1, anti-PD-L1 or anti-CTLA-4 therapy was permitted, and checkpoint inhibitors had been received by about 37% of dose-escalation patients. Of the approximately 50 patients in dose escalation, about 20 had hepatocellular carcinoma, roughly 15 had melanoma, 9 had renal cell carcinoma and 9 had head and neck cancer. Peripheral TCRbeta sequencing was intended to test whether TCR sequence diversity was altered and clonal T-cell expansion was caused by ivuxolimab. Intravenous ivuxolimab was administered to patients every 2 weeks at six dose levels: 0.01, 0.1, 0.3, 1.5, 3 and 10 mg/kg. In the dose-escalation cohort, about four fifths of patients were male, and the mean age was approximately 60 years with a range of roughly 20 to 79. The full study reports these points: After ivuxolimab, more expanded clones were found on average in CD8+ T cells than in CD4+ T cells. The antigen specificity of the clonally expanded peripheral T cells was not determined. Low levels of normalized T-cell clonal expansion were also seen in some patients who did not respond. At doses of 0.1 to 3.0 mg/kg, clonal expansion of both CD4+ and CD8+ T cells in blood was seen between baseline and week 6. In the 0.1-3.0 mg/kg groups, partial responders were among the patients with the lowest normalized peripheral clonal expansion, particularly in CD8+ T cells.

CDR1 is given as SGHDT and CDR2 as YYEEEE, both from the germline V gene. Relative to germline, V is missing 4 bases and J is missing 4 bases, with 9 bases of the junction outside any gene match. The CDR3 holds 15 amino acids from the cysteine to the phenylalanine. Only CDR3 DNA is held: 45 bases, read in frame from base 1. Genomic DNA was extracted from sorted cells for sequencing of the TCRbeta CDR3 region. The immunoSEQ Assay was used to sequence the TCRbeta CDR3 regions. In TCRdb, the immuneACCESS table is reduced to in-frame sequences with V and J assigned. These tables do not hold every clone; where another copy was compared, an unresolved V gene accounts for under half, and the others remain unexplained. A total of about 81,000 clones appear in this sample, more than 85% of them only once. The ten largest make up around an eighth of the sample. The trial excluded patients who had a history of autoimmune disease or were on systemic immunosuppression. Peripheral blood for TCR sequencing was collected from all dose cohorts at baseline, on cycle 4 day 1, and on cycle 7 day 1. Samples were obtained from an open-label, multicenter, first-in-human phase I dose-escalation trial of ivuxolimab. The trial enrolled adults with locally advanced or metastatic head and neck squamous cell, hepatocellular, melanoma or renal cell carcinoma. Before TCR sequencing, CD4+ T cells and CD8+ T cells from peripheral blood were sorted into separate populations.

Points on this clone: Its binding antigen is unknown. Base qualities are not recorded, but no much larger clone differs from it by a single base.

Recombination joined TRBV5-6 with TRBJ1-2, and 8 junction bases match TRBD1. The sequencing here drew on CD4+ or CD8+ T cells sorted from blood, taken in a trial of the OX40 agonist ivuxolimab. This sequence originates from an adult with an advanced solid tumor such as melanoma, head and neck, liver or kidney cancer. The CDR3 here reads CASSTAGTGFYGYTF. The DNA sequence is given as TGTGCCAGCAGCACCGCCGGGACAGGCTTCTATGGCTACACCTTC.